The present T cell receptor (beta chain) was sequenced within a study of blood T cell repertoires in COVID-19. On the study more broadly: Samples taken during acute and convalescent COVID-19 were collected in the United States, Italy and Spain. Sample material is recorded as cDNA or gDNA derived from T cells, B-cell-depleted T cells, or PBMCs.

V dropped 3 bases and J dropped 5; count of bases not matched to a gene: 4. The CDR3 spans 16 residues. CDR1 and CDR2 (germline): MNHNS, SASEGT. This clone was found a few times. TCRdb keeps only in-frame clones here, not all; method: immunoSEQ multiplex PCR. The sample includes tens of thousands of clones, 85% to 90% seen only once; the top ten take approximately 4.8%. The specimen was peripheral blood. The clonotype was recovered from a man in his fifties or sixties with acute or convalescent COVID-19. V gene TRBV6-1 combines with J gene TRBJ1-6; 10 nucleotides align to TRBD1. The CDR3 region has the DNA TGTGCCAGCAGTGATTATGGGACAGGGGATAATTCACCCCTCCACTTT. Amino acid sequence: CASSDYGTGDNSPLHF.